These 15 T cell receptor beta chains were sequenced from one sample in a study of T cell responses to AZD1222 COVID-19 vaccine. Produced via immunoSEQ multiplex PCR; TCRdb's table is partial and in-frame only. The repertoire holds 130,000 or so clones, with over 90% as singletons. Here the sequenced sample was peripheral blood, taken on day 0 of AZD1222 vaccination. The source is an adult in good health.

V and J are TRBV11-2 and TRBJ1-6; a weak D match, TRBD1 (5 bases). This CDR3 has 16 residues. Germline V gives CDR1 SGHAT, CDR2 FQNNGV. V lost 7 bases and J 4 bases, leaving 17 bases between the germline ends. The CDR3 DNA reads TGTGCCAGCAACCTCGGGGGGGGACGGTATAATTCACCCCTCCACTTT. Translation: CASNLGGGRYNSPLHF.

The gene calls are TRBV27 and TRBJ1-6, with 10 bases matching TRBD1. Germline assignment: CDR1 MNHEY and CDR2 SMNVEV (reference sequence). The length of the CDR3 is 15 residues. V gave up 5 bases and J gave up 8 bases; unmatched junction bases: 6. CDR3 DNA sequence: TGTGCCAGCAGTCCCTGGACAGGGGGGGATTCACCCCTCCACTTT. Translation gives CASSPWTGGDSPLHF.

V gene TRBV3-1 (or the pseudogene TRBV3-2) combines with J gene TRBJ1-1; 8 positions agree with TRBD1. The CDR3 consists of 14 residues. V dropped 5 bases and J dropped 9; count of bases not matched to a gene: 11. Germline V gives CDR1 LGHDT, CDR2 YNNKEL (reference sequence). The CDR3, as DNA: TGTGCCAGCAGCTTTCCGGGACAGGAGAGAAAAGCTTTCTTT. Its protein is CASSFPGQERKAFF.

The rearrangement uses TRBV6-5 and TRBJ2-7; the D call may be TRBD1 or TRBD2 (5 bases each). Germline assignment: CDR1 MNHEY and CDR2 SVGAGI. The CDR3 consists of 14 residues. Trimming cost V 7 bases and J 0 bases, with 13 bases left between them. The CDR3 bases are TGTGCCAGCATACCAGGGACGGTCTCCTACGAGCAGTACTTC. It specifies CASIPGTVSYEQYF.

The chain employs TRBV5-6 and TRBJ1-1; no clear D. V shed 2 bases and J shed 10 bases, with 18 bases lying between them. The CDR3 consists of 14 residues. Looked up from germline, CDR1 is SGHDT and CDR2 is YYEEEE. The CDR3 DNA reads TGTGCCAGCAGCTTTGGCGGAGAGATTTGGCGAGCTTTCTTT. Amino acids: CASSFGGEIWRAFF.

J is TRBJ1-2 and V is TRBV5-1, with 8 positions matching TRBD1. V was pared by 3 bases and J by 1 base, with 8 bases of the junction left unmatched. The CDR3 is 16 amino acids. The germline V gene has CDR1 SGHRS and CDR2 YFSETQ. The CDR3 reads CASSSLRQGSNYGYTF. The CDR3 DNA reads TGCGCCAGCAGCTCTCTTCGACAGGGGAGTAACTATGGCTACACCTTC.

The chain carries TRBV19 and TRBJ2-4; D is unresolved. The CDR3 has 14 amino acids. Trimming removed 0 bases from V and 6 bases from J, with 9 bases in between. From germline, CDR1 is LNHDA and CDR2 SQIVND (reference sequence). CDR3 loop: CASSIEGGLNIQYF. The CDR3 DNA follows: TGTGCCAGTAGTATAGAGGGCGGCTTAAACATTCAGTACTTC.

The chain joins TRBV2 to TRBJ2-1, with 7 positions matching TRBD2. With V trimmed by 9 bases and J by 8 bases, 10 bases remained unmatched. CDR3 length equals 13 residues. Germline CDR1 and CDR2: SNHLY and FYNNEI. CDR3 DNA sequence: TGTGCCAGTACTGCGGGAGTTATGGATGAGCAGTTCTTC. Its translation is CASTAGVMDEQFF.

V usage is TRBV27 and J usage is TRBJ1-1, with D possibly matching TRBD1 (5 bases). V was cut by 3 bases and J by 1 base, with 12 bases left in between. Germline V CDR1 and CDR2: MNHEY, SMNVEV (reference sequence). This CDR3 comprises 15 residues. This chain's CDR3 is CASSLGGVRNTEAFF. CDR3 coding DNA: TGTGCCAGCAGTTTGGGGGGTGTAAGGAACACTGAAGCTTTCTTT.

This chain links TRBV28 with TRBJ2-1; D might be TRBD2 (6 bases). Germline V CDR1 and CDR2: MDHEN, SYDVKM. Deletions cut 7 bases from V and 8 bases from J, with 21 bases between. The CDR3 loop spans 15 amino acids. The CDR3 bases are TGTGCCAGCATTGGGGCGACGGGAGCGGTCCATGAGCAGTTCTTC. Translation gives CASIGATGAVHEQFF.

The rearrangement uses TRBV15 and TRBJ1-5; no definite D call. V shed 0 bases and J shed 0 bases, with 15 bases lying between them. There are 18 residues in the CDR3. Germline CDR1 LNHNV, CDR2 YYDKDF (reference sequence). CDR3 region: CATSRDKGTVNSNQPQHF. The CDR3 DNA is TGTGCCACCAGCAGAGATAAGGGTACAGTCAATAGCAATCAGCCCCAGCATTTT.

V usage is TRBV7-2 and J usage is TRBJ2-7, with D possibly being TRBD2 (5 bases). Trimming took off 0 bases at V and 3 bases at J, with 15 bases between the two ends. In germline, CDR1 is SGHTA, CDR2 FQGNSA. The CDR3 consists of 16 residues. In DNA, the CDR3 is TGTGCCAGCAGCTTAGCCCGAAGGGAGCGGAACTACGAGCAGTACTTC. Protein sequence: CASSLARRERNYEQYF.

Only one count was recorded for this clone. The CDR3 nucleotides are TGTGCCAGCAGTTACAGGGCTGGCTACACCTTC. Translated, it gives CASSYRAGYTF. The V and J genes are TRBV12-3 or TRBV12-4 and TRBJ1-2, with a possible D match to TRBD1 (6 bases). This CDR3 is built from 11 residues. Between the trimmed V and J ends, which lost 4 bases and 7 bases, there was a span of 7 bases.

In this sample, this clone turned up a few times. V and J are TRBV7-9 and TRBJ1-1; possibly TRBD1 for D (5 bases). The V gene lost 1 base and the J gene lost 1 base, with 7 bases spanning the gap. This CDR3 comprises 14 residues. Germline assignment: CDR1 SEHNR and CDR2 FQNEAQ (reference sequence). CDR3 coding DNA: TGTGCCAGCAGCTTAGGGGGACCGAACACTGAAGCTTTCTTT. It encodes CASSLGGPNTEAFF.

The chain uses TRBV10-3 and TRBJ1-2; no clear D. V was pared by 2 bases and J by 2 bases, with 6 bases between. Germline V gene lookup returns CDR1 ENHRY and CDR2 SYGVKD. The CDR3 covers 13 residues. The CDR3 DNA follows: TGTGCCATCAGTGAGGCAGAGAACTATGGCTACACCTTC. Translated: CAISEAENYGYTF.